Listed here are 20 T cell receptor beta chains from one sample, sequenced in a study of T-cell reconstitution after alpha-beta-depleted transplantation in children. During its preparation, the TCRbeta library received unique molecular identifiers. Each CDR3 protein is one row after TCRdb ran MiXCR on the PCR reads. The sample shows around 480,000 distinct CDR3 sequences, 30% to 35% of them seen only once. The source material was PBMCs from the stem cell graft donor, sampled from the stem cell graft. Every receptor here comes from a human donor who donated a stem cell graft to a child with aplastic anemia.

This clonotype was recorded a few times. CDR3 bases: TGTGCCACCAGCAGAGATTCAGGCCCGGCGGGGGAGCTGTTTTTT. Its protein product is CATSRDSGPAGELFF. The rearrangement links TRBV15 to TRBJ2-2; D not resolved. V lost 0 bases to trimming and J lost 8 bases, with 13 bases between them. Germline loops: CDR1 LNHNV, CDR2 YYDKDF (reference sequence). The CDR3 sequence is 15 residues long.

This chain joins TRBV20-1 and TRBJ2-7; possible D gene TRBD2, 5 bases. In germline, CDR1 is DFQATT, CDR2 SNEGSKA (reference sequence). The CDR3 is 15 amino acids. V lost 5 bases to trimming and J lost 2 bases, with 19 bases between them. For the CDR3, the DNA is TGCAGTGCTCGAGGGAGCCGGAGCGTCCCCTACGAGCAGTACTTC. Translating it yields CSARGSRSVPYEQYF.

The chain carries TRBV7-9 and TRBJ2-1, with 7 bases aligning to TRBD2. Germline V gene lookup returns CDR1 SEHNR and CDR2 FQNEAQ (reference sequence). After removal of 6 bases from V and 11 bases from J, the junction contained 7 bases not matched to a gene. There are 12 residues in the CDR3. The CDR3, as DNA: TGTGCCAGCAGTTTAACTAGCGAGAAGCAGTTCTTC. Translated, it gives CASSLTSEKQFF.

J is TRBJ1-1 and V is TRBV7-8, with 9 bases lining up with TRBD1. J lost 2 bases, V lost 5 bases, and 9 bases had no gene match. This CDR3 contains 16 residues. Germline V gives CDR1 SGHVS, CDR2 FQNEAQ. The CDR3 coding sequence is TGTGCCAGCAGCCGGACAGGGGTCGGTTCAAACACTGAAGCTTTCTTT. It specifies CASSRTGVGSNTEAFF.

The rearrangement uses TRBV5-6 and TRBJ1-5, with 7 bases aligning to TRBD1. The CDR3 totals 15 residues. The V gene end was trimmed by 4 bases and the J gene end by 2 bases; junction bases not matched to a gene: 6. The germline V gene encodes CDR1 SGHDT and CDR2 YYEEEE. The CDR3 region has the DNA TGTGCCAGCAGCCCAGCTGACAGGGGCAATCAGCCCCAGCATTTT. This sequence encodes CASSPADRGNQPQHF.

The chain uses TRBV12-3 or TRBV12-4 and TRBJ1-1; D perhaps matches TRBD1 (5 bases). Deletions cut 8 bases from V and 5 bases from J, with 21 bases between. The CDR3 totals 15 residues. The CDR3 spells CASPRGAGFGTEAFF. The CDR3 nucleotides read TGTGCCAGCCCCCGAGGGGCAGGGTTTGGGACTGAAGCTTTCTTT.

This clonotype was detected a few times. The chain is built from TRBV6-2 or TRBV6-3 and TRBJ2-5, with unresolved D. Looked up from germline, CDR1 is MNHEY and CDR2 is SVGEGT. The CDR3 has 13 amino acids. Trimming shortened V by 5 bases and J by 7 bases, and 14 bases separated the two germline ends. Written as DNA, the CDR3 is TGTGCCAGCAGTGGGTCCAATAGAGGGACCCAGTACTTC. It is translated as CASSGSNRGTQYF.

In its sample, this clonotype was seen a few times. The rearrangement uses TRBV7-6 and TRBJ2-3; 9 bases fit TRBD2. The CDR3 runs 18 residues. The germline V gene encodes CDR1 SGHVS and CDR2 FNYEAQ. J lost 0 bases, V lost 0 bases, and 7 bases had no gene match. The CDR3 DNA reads TGTGCCAGCAGCTTAGCGGGATCTCTAGCGGGAAGCACAGATACGCAGTATTTT. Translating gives CASSLAGSLAGSTDTQYF.

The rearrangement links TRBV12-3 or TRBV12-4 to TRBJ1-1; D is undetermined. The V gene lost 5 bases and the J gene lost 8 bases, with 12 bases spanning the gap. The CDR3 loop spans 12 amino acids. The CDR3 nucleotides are TGTGCCAGCAGTACGTATCCTTCGGAAGCTTTCTTT. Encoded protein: CASSTYPSEAFF.

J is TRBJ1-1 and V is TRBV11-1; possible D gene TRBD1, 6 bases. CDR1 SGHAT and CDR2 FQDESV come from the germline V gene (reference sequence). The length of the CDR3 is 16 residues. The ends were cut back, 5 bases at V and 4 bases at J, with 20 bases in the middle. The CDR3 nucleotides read TGTGCCAGCAGCGCCCGCAGGGGCGCCGATGCCACTGAAGCTTTCTTT. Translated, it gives CASSARRGADATEAFF.

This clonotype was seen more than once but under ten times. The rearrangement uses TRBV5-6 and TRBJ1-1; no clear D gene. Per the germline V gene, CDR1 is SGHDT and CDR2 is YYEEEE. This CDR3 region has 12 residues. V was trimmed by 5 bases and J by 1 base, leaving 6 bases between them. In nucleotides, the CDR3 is TGTGCCAGCAGGCAGACGAACACTGAAGCTTTCTTT. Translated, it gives CASRQTNTEAFF.

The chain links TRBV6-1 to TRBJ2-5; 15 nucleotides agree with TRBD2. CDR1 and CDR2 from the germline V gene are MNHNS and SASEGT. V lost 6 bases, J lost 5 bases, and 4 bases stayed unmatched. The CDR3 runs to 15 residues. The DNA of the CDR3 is TGTGCCAGCAGCCCCGGGACTAGCGGGAGGGAGACCCAGTACTTC. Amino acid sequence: CASSPGTSGRETQYF.

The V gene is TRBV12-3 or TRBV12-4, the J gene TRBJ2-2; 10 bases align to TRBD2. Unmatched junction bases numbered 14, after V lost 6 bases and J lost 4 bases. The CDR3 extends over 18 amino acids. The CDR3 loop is CASSRGLATEPGTGELFF. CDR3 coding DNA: TGTGCCAGCAGCCGGGGACTAGCGACCGAACCGGGCACCGGGGAGCTGTTTTTT.

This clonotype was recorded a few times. The CDR3, as DNA: TGCAGCGTTGATCCCGGCCCGGGGGGCTACACCTTC. Protein sequence: CSVDPGPGGYTF. The J gene is TRBJ1-2, the V gene TRBV29-1; D is uncertain. The germline V gene has CDR1 SQVTM and CDR2 ANQGSEA. The CDR3 covers 12 residues. Trimming left V 3 bases short and J 8 bases short, with 13 bases between.

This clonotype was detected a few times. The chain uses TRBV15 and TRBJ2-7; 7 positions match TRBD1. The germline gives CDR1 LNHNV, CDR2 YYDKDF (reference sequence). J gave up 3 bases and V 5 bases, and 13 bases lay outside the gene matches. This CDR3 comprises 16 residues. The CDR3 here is CATSGTSKTGIYEQYV. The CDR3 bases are TGTGCCACCAGCGGGACCTCAAAGACAGGGATCTACGAGCAGTACGTC.

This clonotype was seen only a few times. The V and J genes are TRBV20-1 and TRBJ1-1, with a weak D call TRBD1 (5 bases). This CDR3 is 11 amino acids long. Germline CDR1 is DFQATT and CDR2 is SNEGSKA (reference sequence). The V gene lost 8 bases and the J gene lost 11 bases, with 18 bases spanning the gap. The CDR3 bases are TGCAGTACAATCCCAGGGTGGGAGGCTTTCTTT. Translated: CSTIPGWEAFF.

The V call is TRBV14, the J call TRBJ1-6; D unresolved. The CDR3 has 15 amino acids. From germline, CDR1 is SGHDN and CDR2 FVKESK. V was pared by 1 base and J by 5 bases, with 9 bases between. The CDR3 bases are TGTGCCAGCAGCCAAGGATCAGCGAATAATTCACCCCTCCACTTT. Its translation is CASSQGSANNSPLHF. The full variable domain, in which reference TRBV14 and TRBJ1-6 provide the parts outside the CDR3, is EAGVTQFPSHSVIEKGQTVTLRCDPISGHDNLYWYRRVMGKEIKFLLHFVKESKQDESGMPNNRFLAERTGGTYSTLKVQPAELEDSGVYFCASSQGSANNSPLHFGNGTRLTVT.

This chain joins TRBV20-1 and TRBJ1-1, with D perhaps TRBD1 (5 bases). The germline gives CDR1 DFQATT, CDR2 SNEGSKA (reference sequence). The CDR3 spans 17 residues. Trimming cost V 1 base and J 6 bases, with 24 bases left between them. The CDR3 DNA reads TGCAGTGCTAGAGGGGGTTACAGAGGGGCGGGGAGGGCTGAAGCTTTCTTT. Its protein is CSARGGYRGAGRAEAFF.

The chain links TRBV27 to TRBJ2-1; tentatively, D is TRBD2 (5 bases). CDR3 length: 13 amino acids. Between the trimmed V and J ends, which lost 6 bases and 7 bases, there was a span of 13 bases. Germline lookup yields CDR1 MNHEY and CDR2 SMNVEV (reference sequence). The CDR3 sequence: CASRVEGDNEQFF. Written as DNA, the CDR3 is TGTGCCAGCAGGGTCGAGGGTGATAATGAGCAGTTCTTC.

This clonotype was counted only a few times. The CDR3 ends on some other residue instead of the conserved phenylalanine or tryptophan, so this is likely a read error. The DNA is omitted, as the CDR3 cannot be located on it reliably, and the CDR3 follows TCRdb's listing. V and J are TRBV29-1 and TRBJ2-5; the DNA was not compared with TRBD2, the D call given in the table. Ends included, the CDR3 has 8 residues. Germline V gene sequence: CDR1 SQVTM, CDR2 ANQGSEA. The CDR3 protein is CSVDPALL.